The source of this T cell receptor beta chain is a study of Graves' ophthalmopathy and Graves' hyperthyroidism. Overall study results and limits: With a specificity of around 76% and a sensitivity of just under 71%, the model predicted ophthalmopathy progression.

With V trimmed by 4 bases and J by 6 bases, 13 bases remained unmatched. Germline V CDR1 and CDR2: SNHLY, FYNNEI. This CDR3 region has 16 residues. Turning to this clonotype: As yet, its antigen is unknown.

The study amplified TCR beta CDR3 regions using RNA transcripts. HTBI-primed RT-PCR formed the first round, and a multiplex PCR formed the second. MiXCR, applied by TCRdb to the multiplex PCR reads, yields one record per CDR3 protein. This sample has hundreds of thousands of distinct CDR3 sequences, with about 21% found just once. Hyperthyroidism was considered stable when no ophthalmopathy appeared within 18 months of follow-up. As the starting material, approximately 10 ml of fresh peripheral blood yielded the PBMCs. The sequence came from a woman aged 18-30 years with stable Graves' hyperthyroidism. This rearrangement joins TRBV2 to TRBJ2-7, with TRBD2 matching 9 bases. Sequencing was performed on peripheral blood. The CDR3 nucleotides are TGTGCCAGCAGTGTGGGAGCGGGGGGAGACTGGTTCGAGCAGTACTTC. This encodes CASSVGAGGDWFEQYF.